Sequencing of this T cell receptor beta chain was carried out in a study of cytomegalovirus exposure and HLA in healthy donors. General observations from the study: Earlier analysis found most TCR beta V segments productive about 90% or about 30% of the time.

J was trimmed by 7 bases and V by 4 bases; bases with no gene match: 8. From germline, CDR1 is MDHEN and CDR2 SYDVKM. The CDR3 sequence is 15 residues long. PCR involved 60 Vbeta and 13 Jbeta primers. TCRdb's copy holds only in-frame clones and misses some; the assay was immunoSEQ multiplex PCR. Of around 120,000 clones in the sample, more than 70% were seen once. A word on this clone: Its antigen is not known.

This TCR came from a middle-aged man in good health and CMV-seronegative. Sample: PBMCs. The gene calls are TRBV28 and TRBJ2-1; TRBD1 aligns across 9 bases. CDR3 sequence (DNA): TGTGCCAGCAGTTCTCACGGGACAGGGAGAAATGAGCAGTTCTTC. It yields the protein CASSSHGTGRNEQFF. Combining the CDR3 with reference TRBV28 and TRBJ2-1 gives the whole variable domain DVKVTQSSRYLVKRTGEKVFLECVQDMDHENMFWYRQDPGLGLRLIYFSYDVKMKEKGDIPEGYSVSREKKERFSLILESASTNQTSMYLCASSSHGTGRNEQFFGPGTRLTVL.